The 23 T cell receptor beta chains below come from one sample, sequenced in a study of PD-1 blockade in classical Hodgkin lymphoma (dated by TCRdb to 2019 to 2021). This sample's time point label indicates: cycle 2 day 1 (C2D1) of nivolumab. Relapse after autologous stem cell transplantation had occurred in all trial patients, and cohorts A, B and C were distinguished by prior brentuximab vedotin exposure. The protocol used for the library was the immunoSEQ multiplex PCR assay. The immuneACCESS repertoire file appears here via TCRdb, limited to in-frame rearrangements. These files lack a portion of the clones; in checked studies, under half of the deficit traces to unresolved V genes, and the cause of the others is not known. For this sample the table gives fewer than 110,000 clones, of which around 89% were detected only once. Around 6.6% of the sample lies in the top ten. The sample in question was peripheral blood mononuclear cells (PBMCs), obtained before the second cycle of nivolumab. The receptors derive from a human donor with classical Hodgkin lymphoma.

The CDR3 DNA reads as TGTGCCAGCAGTTTGAGGGGCGCGGACTACGAGCAGTACTTC. Its translation: CASSLRGADYEQYF. The chain carries TRBV28 and TRBJ2-7; D assignment may be TRBD1 or TRBD2 (5 bases each). V gave up 3 bases and J gave up 3 bases, with 12 bases separating them. Germline CDR1 MDHEN, CDR2 SYDVKM. CDR3 length: 14 residues.

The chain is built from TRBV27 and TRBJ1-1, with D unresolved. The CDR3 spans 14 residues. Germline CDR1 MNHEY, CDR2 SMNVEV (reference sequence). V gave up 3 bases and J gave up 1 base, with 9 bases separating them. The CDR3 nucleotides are TGTGCCAGCAGTTTTTACAACGGGAACACTGAAGCTTTCTTT. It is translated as CASSFYNGNTEAFF.

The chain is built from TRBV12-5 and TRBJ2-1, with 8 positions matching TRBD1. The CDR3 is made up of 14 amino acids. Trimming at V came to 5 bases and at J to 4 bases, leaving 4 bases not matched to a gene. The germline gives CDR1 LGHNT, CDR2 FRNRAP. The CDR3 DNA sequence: TGTGCTAGTGGTCTGACAGGGGAATACAATGAGCAGTTCTTC. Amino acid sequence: CASGLTGEYNEQFF.

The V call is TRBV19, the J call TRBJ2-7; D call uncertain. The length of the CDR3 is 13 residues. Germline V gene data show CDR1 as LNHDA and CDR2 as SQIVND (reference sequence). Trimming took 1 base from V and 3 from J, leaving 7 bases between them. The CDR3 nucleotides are TGTGCCAGTAGTATAGTAAGTGGCTACGAGCAGTACTTC. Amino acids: CASSIVSGYEQYF.

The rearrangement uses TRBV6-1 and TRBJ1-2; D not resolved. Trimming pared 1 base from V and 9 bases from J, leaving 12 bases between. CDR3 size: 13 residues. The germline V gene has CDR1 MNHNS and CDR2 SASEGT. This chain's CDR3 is CASSEGRSLSYTF. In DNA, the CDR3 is TGTGCCAGCAGTGAAGGGCGGTCCCTCAGCTACACCTTC.

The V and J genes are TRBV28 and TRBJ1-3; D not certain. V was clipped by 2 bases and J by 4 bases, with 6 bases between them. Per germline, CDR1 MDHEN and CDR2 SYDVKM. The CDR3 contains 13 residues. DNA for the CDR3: TGTGCCAGCAGTTTAGAACGGGGAAACACCATATATTTT. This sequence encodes CASSLERGNTIYF. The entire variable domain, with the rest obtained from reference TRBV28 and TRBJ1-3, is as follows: DVKVTQSSRYLVKRTGEKVFLECVQDMDHENMFWYRQDPGLGLRLIYFSYDVKMKEKGDIPEGYSVSREKKERFSLILESASTNQTSMYLCASSLERGNTIYFGEGSWLTVV.

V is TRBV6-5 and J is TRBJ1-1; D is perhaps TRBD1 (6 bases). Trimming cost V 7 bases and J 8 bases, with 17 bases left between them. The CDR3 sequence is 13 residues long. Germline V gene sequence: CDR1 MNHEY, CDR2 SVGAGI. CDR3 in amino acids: CASNGQRGSEAFF. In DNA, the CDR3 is TGTGCCAGCAATGGACAGAGAGGATCGGAAGCTTTCTTT.

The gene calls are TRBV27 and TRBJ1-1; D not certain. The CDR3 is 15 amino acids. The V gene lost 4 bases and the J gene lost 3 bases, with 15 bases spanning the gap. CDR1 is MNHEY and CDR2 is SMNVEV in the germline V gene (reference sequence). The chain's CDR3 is CASSSPPGLHTEAFF. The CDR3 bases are TGTGCCAGCAGTTCACCCCCGGGTTTGCACACTGAAGCTTTCTTT.

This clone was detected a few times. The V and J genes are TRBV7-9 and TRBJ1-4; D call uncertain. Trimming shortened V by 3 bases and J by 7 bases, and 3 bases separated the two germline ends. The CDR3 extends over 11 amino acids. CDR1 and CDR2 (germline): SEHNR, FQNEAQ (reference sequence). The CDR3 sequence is CASSLSEKLFF. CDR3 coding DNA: TGTGCCAGCAGCTTGAGTGAAAAACTGTTTTTT.

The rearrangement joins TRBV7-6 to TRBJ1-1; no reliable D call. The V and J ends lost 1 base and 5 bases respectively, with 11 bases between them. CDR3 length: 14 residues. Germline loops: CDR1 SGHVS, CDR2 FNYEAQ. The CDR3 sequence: CASSLDLGGTEAFF. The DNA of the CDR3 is TGTGCCAGCAGCTTAGACTTAGGTGGGACTGAAGCTTTCTTT.

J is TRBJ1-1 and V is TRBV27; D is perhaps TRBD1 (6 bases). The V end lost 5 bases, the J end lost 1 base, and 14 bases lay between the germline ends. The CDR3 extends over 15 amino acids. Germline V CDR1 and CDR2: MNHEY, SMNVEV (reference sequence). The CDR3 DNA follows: TGTGCCAGCAGTCCCATTCAGGGGTGGAACACTGAAGCTTTCTTT. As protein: CASSPIQGWNTEAFF.

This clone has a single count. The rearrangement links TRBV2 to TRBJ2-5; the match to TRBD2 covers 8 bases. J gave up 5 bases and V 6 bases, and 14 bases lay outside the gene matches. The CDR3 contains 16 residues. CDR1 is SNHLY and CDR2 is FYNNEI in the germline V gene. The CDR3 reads CASSGLAGTSRETQYF. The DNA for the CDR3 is TGTGCCAGCAGCGGGCTAGCGGGCACATCTCGGGAGACCCAGTACTTC.

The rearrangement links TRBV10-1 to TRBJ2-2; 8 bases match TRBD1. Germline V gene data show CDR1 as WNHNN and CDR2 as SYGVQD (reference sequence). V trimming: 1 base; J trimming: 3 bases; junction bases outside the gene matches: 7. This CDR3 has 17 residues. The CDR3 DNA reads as TGCGCCAGCAGTGAGTACCACAGGGGGAAGGACACCGGGGAGCTGTTTTTT. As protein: CASSEYHRGKDTGELFF.

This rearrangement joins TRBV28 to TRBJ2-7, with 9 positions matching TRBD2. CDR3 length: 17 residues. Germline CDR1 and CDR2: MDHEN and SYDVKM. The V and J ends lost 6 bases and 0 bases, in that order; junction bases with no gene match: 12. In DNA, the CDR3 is TGTGCCAGCAGCTCCCCACCGAGCGGGGGGACCTCCTACGAGCAGTACTTC. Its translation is CASSSPPSGGTSYEQYF.

The CDR3 DNA reads as TGTGCCAGCATGGGACTCTCGAGCTCCTACGAGCAGTACTTC. It translates to CASMGLSSSYEQYF. The rearrangement uses TRBV2 and TRBJ2-7, with D perhaps TRBD2 (6 bases). The CDR3 has 14 amino acids. V lost 7 bases and J lost 0, with 13 bases in between. Germline V gene lookup returns CDR1 SNHLY and CDR2 FYNNEI.

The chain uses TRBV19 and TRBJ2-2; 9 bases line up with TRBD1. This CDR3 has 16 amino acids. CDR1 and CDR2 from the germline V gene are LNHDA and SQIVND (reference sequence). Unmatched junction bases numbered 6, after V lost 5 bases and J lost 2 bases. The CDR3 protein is CASSVGTGPNTGELFF. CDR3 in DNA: TGTGCCAGTAGTGTGGGGACAGGGCCAAACACCGGGGAGCTGTTTTTT.

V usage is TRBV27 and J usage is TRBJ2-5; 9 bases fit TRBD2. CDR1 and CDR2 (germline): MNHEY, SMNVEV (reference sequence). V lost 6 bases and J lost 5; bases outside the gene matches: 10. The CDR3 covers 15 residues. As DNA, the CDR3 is TGTGCCAGCAGCAGAATAGCGGGGGTGGGGGAGACCCAGTACTTC. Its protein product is CASSRIAGVGETQYF.

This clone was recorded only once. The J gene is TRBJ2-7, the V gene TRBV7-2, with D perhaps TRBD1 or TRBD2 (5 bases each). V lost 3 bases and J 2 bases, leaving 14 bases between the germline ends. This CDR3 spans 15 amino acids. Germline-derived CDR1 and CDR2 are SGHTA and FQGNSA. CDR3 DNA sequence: TGTGCCAGCAGCTTGGGTTCTGGGGGTCCCTACGAGCAGTACTTC. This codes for CASSLGSGGPYEQYF.

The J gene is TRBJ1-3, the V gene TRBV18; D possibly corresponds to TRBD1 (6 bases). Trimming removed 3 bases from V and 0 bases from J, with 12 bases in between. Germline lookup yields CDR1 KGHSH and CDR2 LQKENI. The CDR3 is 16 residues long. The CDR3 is CASSPLTGISGNTIYF. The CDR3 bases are TGTGCCAGCTCACCCCTTACAGGGATCTCTGGAAACACCATATATTTT. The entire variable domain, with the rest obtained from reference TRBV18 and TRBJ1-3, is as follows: NAGVMQNPRHLVRRRGQEARLRCSPMKGHSHVYWYRQLPEEGLKFMVYLQKENIIDESGMPKERFSAEFPKEGPSILRIQQVVRGDSAAYFCASSPLTGISGNTIYFGEGSWLTVV.

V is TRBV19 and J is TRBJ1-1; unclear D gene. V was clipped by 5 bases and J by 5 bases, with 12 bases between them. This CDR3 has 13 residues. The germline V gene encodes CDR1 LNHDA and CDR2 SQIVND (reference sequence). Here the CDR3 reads CASSSTRRTEAFF. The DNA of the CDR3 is TGTGCCAGTAGTTCGACTCGGAGGACTGAAGCTTTCTTT. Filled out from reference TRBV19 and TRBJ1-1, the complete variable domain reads DGGITQSPKYLFRKEGQNVTLSCEQNLNHDAMYWYRQDPGQGLRLIYYSQIVNDFQKGDIAEGYSVSREKKESFPLTVTSAQKNPTAFYLCASSSTRRTEAFFGQGTRLTVV.

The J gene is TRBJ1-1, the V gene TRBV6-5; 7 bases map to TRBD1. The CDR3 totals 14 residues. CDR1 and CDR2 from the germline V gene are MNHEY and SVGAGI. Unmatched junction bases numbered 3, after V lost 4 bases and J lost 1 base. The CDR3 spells CASSFRGGNTEAFF. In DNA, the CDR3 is TGTGCCAGCAGTTTCAGGGGGGGGAACACTGAAGCTTTCTTT.

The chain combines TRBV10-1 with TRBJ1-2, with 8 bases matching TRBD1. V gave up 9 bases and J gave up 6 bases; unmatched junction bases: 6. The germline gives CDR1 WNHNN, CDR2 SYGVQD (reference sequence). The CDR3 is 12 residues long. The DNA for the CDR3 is TGCGCCAGTTCGACAGGGGTACATGGCTACACCTTC. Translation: CASSTGVHGYTF.

CDR3 sequence: CASSLKGRDTGELFF. The CDR3 coding sequence is TGTGCCAGCAGCTTAAAGGGGAGGGACACCGGGGAGCTGTTTTTT. The chain carries TRBV7-2 and TRBJ2-2; 7 bases agree with TRBD2. The V gene end was trimmed by 2 bases and the J gene end by 3 bases; junction bases not matched to a gene: 3. CDR1 SGHTA and CDR2 FQGNSA come from the germline V gene. CDR3 length equals 15 residues.